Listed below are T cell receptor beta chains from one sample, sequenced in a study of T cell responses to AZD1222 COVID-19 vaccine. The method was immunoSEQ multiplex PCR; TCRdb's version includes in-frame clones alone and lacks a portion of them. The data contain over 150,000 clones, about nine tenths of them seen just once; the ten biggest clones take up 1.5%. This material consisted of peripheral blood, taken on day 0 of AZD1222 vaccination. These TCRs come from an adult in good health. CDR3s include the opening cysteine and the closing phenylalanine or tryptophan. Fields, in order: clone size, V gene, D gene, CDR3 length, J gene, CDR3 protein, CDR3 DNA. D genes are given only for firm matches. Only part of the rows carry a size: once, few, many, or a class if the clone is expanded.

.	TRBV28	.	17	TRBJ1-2	CASSLNPPRLINYGYTF	TGTGCCAGCAGTTTAAACCCCCCTAGGCTCATAAACTATGGCTACACCTTC
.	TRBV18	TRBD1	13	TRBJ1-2	CASSPDRVGGYTF	TGTGCCAGCTCCCCAGACAGGGTAGGAGGCTACACCTTC
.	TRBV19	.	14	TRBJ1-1	CASSIDRGNTEAFF	TGTGCCAGTAGTATCGACCGAGGGAACACTGAAGCTTTCTTT
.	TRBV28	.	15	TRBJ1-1	CASIREGWGSTEAFF	TGTGCCAGCATCCGAGAGGGTTGGGGGAGCACTGAAGCTTTCTTT
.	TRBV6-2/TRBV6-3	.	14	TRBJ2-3	CASSRTESTDTQYF	TGTGCCAGCAGTCGGACGGAAAGCACAGATACGCAGTATTTT
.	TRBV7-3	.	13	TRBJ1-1	CASSLGVAERAFF	TGTGCCAGCAGCTTAGGGGTGGCGGAAAGGGCTTTCTTT
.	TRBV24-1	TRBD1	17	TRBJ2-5	CATSDPSLTGAGETQYF	TGTGCCACCAGTGACCCGTCACTTACAGGGGCTGGGGAGACCCAGTACTTC
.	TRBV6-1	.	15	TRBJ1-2	CASSEAIGRSYGYTF	TGTGCCAGCAGTGAAGCCATAGGAAGGAGCTATGGCTACACCTTC
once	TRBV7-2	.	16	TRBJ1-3	CASSLRSRGSGNTIYF	TGTGCCAGCAGCTTGCGAAGCAGGGGATCTGGAAACACCATATATTTT
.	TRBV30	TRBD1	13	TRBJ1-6	CAWGTEYNSPLHF	TGTGCCTGGGGGACAGAGTATAATTCACCCCTCCACTTT
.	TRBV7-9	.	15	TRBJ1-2	CASTPEGRLLIGYTF	TGTGCCAGCACCCCCGAGGGGCGGTTGTTAATTGGCTACACCTTC
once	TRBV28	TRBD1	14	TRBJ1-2	CASRLQGAMYGYTF	TGTGCCAGCAGACTCCAGGGGGCGATGTATGGCTACACCTTC